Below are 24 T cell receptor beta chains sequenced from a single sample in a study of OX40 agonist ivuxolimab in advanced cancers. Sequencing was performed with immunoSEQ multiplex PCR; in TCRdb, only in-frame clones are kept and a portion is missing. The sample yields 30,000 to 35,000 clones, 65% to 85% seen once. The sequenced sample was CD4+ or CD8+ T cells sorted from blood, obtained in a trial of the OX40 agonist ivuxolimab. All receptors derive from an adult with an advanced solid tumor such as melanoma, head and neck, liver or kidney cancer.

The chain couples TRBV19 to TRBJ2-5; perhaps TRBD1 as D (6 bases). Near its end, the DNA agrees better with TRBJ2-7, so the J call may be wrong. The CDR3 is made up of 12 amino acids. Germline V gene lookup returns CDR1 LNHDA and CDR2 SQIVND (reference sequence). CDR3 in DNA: TGTGCCAGTAGCCCGGGACACTACGAGCAGTACTTC. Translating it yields CASSPGHYEQYF.

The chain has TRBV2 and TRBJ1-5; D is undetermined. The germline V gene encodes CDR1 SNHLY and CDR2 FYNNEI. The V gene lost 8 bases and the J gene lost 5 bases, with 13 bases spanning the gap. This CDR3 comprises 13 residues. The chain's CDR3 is CASRATGDQPQHF. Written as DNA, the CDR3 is TGTGCCAGCCGGGCAACTGGGGATCAGCCCCAGCATTTT. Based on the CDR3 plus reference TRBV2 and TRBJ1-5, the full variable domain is EPEVTQTPSHQVTQMGQEVILRCVPISNHLYFYWYRQILGQKVEFLVSFYNNEISEKSEIFDDQFSVERPDGSNFTLKIRSTKLEDSAMYFCASRATGDQPQHFGDGTRLSIL.

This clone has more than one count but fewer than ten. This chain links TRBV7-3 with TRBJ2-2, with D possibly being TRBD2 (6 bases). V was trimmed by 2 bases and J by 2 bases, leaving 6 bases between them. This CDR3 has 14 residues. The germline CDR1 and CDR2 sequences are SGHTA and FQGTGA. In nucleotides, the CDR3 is TGTGCCAGCAGCTTAGGGACTAACACCGGGGAGCTGTTTTTT. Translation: CASSLGTNTGELFF.

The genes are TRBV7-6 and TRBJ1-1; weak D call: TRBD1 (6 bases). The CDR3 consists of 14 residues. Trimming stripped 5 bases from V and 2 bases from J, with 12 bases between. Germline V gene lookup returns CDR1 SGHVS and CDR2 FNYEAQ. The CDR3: CASSPPGHNTEAFF. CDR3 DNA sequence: TGTGCCAGCAGCCCGCCGGGACACAACACTGAAGCTTTCTTT.

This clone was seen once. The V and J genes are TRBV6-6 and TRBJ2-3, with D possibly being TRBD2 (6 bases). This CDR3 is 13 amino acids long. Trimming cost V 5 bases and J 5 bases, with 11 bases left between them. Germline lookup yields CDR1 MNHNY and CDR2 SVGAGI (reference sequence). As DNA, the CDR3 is TGTGCCAGCAGTAGGGACTGGGGAGATACGCAGTATTTT. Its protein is CASSRDWGDTQYF.

This CDR3 reads CASNRDRAVGNTIYF. The CDR3 coding sequence is TGTGCCAGCAACCGGGACAGGGCCGTTGGAAACACCATATATTTT. The chain combines TRBV2 with TRBJ1-3, with 9 bases aligning to TRBD1. This CDR3 comprises 15 residues. Trimming took 7 bases from V and 3 from J; bases not matched to a gene: 7. Germline CDR1 reads SNHLY; CDR2 reads FYNNEI. Full variable domain (missing parts from reference TRBV2 and TRBJ1-3): EPEVTQTPSHQVTQMGQEVILRCVPISNHLYFYWYRQILGQKVEFLVSFYNNEISEKSEIFDDQFSVERPDGSNFTLKIRSTKLEDSAMYFCASNRDRAVGNTIYFGEGSWLTVV.

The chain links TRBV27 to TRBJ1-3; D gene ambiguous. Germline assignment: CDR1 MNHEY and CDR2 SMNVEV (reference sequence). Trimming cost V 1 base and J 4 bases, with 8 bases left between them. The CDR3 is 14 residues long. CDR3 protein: CASSLLGPGNTIYF. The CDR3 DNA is TGTGCCAGCAGTTTATTAGGGCCCGGAAACACCATATATTTT.

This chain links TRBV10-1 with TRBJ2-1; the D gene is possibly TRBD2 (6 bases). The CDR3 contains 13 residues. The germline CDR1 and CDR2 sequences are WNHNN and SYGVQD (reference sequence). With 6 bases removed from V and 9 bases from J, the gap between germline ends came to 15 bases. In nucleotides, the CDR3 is TGCGCCAGCAGCACGGGAGTTGCAAGTGAGCAGTTCTTC. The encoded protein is CASSTGVASEQFF.

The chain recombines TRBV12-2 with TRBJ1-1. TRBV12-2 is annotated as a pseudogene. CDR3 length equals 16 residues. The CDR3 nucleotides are TGTGCAAGTCGCCGGAGGGGTATACAGCTCAACACTGAAGCTTTCTTT. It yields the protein CASRRRGIQLNTEAFF.

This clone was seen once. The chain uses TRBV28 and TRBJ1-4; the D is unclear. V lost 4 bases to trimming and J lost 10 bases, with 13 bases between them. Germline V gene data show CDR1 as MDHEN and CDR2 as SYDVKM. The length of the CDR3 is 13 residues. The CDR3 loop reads CASSSPYVVKLFF. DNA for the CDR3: TGTGCCAGCAGTTCCCCCTACGTTGTAAAACTGTTTTTT.

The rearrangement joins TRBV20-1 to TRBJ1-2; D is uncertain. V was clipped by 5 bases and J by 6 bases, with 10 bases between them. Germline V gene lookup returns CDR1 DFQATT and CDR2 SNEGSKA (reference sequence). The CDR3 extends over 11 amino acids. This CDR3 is CSAWIGNGYTF. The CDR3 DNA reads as TGCAGTGCTTGGATTGGGAATGGCTACACCTTC.

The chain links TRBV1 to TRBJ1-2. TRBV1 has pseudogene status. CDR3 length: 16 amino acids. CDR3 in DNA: TGCACCAGCAGACAAGCTAGTGTGCGAAAGACCTATGGCTACACCTTC. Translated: CTSRQASVRKTYGYTF.

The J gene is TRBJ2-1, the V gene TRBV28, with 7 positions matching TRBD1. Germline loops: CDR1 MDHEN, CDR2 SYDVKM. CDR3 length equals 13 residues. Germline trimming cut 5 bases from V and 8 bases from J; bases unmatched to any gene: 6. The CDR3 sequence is CASSKTGSDEQFF. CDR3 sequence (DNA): TGTGCCAGCAGTAAGACAGGGTCGGATGAGCAGTTCTTC.

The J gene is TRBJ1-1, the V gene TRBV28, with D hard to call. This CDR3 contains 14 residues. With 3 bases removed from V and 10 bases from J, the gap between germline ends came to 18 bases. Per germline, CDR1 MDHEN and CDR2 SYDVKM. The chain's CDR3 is CASSFSTRPKRAFF. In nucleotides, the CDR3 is TGTGCCAGCAGTTTCTCTACCCGTCCTAAAAGAGCTTTCTTT.

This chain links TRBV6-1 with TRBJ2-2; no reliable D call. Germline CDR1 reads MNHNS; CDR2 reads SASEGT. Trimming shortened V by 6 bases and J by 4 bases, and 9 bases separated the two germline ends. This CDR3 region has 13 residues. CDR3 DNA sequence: TGTGCCAGCAGGCCAACGGGCACCGGGGAGCTGTTTTTT. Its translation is CASRPTGTGELFF.

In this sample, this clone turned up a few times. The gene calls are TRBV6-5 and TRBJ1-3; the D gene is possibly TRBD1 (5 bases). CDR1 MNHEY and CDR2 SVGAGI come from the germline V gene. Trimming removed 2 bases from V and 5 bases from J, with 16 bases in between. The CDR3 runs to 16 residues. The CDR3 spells CASSYRSGGSRNTIYF. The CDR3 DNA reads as TGTGCCAGCAGTTACCGCAGCGGGGGTAGTAGAAACACCATATATTTT.

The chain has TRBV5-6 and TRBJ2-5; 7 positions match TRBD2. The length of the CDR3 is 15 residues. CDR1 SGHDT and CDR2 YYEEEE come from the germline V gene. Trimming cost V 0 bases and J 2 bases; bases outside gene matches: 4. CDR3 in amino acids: CASSLGEGGQETQYF. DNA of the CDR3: TGTGCCAGCAGCTTGGGGGAGGGCGGGCAAGAGACCCAGTACTTC. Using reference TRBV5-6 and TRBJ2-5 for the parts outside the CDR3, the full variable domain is DAGVTQSPTHLIKTRGQQVTLRCSPKSGHDTVSWYQQALGQGPQFIFQYYEEEERQRGNFPDRFSGHQFPNYSSELNVNALLLGDSALYLCASSLGEGGQETQYFGPGTRLLVL.

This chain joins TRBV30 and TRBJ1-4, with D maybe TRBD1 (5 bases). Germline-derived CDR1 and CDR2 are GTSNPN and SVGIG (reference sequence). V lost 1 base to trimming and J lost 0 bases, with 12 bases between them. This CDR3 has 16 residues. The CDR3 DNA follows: TGTGCCTGGAGTGGGGGCACCAGTGCAACTAATGAAAAACTGTTTTTT. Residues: CAWSGGTSATNEKLFF.

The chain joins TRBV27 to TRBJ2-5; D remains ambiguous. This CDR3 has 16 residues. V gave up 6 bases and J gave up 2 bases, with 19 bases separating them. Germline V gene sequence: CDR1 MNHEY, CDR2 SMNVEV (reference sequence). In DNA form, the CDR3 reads TGTGCCAGCAGCCTACTTGGTGCAGGCCAACAAGAGACCCAGTACTTC. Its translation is CASSLLGAGQQETQYF.

CDR3 bases: TGCGCCAGCAGACCTATGAACGGGGAGCTGTTTTTT. Translation: CASRPMNGELFF. This chain joins TRBV5-1 and TRBJ2-2; D is ambiguous. The CDR3 consists of 12 residues. Per germline, CDR1 SGHRS and CDR2 YFSETQ. The V gene lost 5 bases and the J gene lost 7 bases, with 9 bases spanning the gap.

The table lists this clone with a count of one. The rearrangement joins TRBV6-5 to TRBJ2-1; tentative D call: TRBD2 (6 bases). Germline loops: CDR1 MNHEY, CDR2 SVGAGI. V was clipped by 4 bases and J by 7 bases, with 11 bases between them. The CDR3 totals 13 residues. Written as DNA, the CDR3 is TGTGCCAGCAGTTCCTTAGGAGGGAATGAGCAGTTCTTC. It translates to CASSSLGGNEQFF.

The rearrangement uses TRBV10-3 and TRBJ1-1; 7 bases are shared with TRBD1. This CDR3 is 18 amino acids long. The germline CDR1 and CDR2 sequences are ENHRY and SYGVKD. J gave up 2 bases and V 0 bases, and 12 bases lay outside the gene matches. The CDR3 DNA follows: TGTGCCATCAGTGAGTCCGTAGGGGGGACAGCATACAACACTGAAGCTTTCTTT. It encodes CAISESVGGTAYNTEAFF.

In nucleotides, the CDR3 is TGTGCCTGGAGACGGGAAGGGGCCCTAGGGCCCCAGCATTTT. Its protein product is CAWRREGALGPQHF. V usage is TRBV30 and J usage is TRBJ1-5; D may be TRBD1 (5 bases). This CDR3 is 14 amino acids long. Per germline, CDR1 GTSNPN and CDR2 SVGIG (reference sequence). The germline V and J ends were trimmed by 3 bases and 9 bases, with 18 bases remaining between them.

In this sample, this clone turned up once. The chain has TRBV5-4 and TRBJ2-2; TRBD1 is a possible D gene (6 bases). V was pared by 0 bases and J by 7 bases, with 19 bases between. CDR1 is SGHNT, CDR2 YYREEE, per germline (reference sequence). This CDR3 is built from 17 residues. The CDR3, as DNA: TGTGCCAGCAGCTTGGCCAGCAGGGCCCAGGGGATCGGGGAGCTGTTTTTT. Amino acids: CASSLASRAQGIGELFF.